The 22 T cell receptor beta chains below were found in one sample sequenced in a study of vaccination and CD4 T cells after COVID-19. Specified treatment: approximately nine-day PBMC culture with coronavirus spike peptide pools or control peptides (ViraFEST assay). Before the COVID-19 pandemic (2011-2018), CD4+ T cells were obtained from the unexposed donor. Sequencing of DNA taken from cultured CD4+ T cells relied on the Oncomine TCR Beta short-read assay. Via MiXCR, TCRdb re-called the PCR reads, giving one row per CDR3 protein. Here the sample spans 9,700 or so distinct CDR3 sequences, less than 70% being singletons. Antigen specificity for these receptors is unknown. The sample was CD4+ T cells from blood, cultured in vitro. The receptors come from a human donor in good health.

This chain connects TRBV27 to TRBJ2-5, with D possibly TRBD2 on 6 matching bases. Trimming left V 5 bases short and J 7 bases short, with 20 bases between. CDR1 MNHEY and CDR2 SMNVEV come from the germline V gene (reference sequence). CDR3 length: 15 amino acids. This CDR3 reads CASSPDLGSSGTQYF. CDR3 DNA: TGTGCCAGCAGTCCAGACCTTGGGAGTAGCGGGACCCAGTACTTC.

The V gene is TRBV6-1, the J gene TRBJ2-7; D may be TRBD1 or TRBD2 (5 bases each). Trimming pared 8 bases from V and 3 bases from J, leaving 14 bases between. CDR3 length: 13 residues. Germline CDR1 and CDR2: MNHNS and SASEGT. CDR3 residues: CASLAGTRYEQYF. In nucleotides, the CDR3 is TGTGCCAGCCTTGCCGGGACCCGCTACGAGCAGTACTTC.

This clonotype was detected only a few times. The V gene is TRBV24-1, the J gene TRBJ2-7; possibly TRBD1 for D (5 bases). Trimming took 3 bases from V and 2 from J, leaving 10 bases between them. This CDR3 is built from 14 residues. Germline V gene lookup returns CDR1 KGHDR and CDR2 SFDVKD. CDR3 nucleotide sequence: TGTGCCACCAGTGATCCCAGGGCCCCCTACGAGCAGTACTTC. It specifies CATSDPRAPYEQYF.

This clonotype showed up just a few times. The rearrangement uses TRBV7-9 and TRBJ1-5; D remains ambiguous. The germline V gene has CDR1 SEHNR and CDR2 FQNEAQ (reference sequence). This CDR3 comprises 14 residues. The germline V and J ends were trimmed by 5 bases and 3 bases, with 11 bases remaining between them. In DNA form, the CDR3 reads TGTGCCAGCAGCGAAGGGTGGGTCAATCAGCCCCAGCATTTT. Translation: CASSEGWVNQPQHF.

The chain recombines TRBV6-1 with TRBJ2-3; no definite D call. This CDR3 is 15 amino acids long. In germline, CDR1 is MNHNS, CDR2 SASEGT. V shed 2 bases and J shed 9 bases, with 18 bases lying between them. CDR3 in DNA: TGTGCCAGCAGTGAAATCGGGCTAGACATCGGAACGCAGTATTTT. Its protein product is CASSEIGLDIGTQYF.

V usage is TRBV6-1 and J usage is TRBJ1-1, with no clear D. CDR1 and CDR2 (germline): MNHNS, SASEGT. Trimming removed 10 bases at V and 4 bases at J, with 10 bases between. This CDR3 comprises 11 residues. CDR3 bases: TGTGCCACGGCCGGCAGCACTGAAGCTTTCTTT. Protein product: CATAGSTEAFF.

The gene calls are TRBV6-2 or TRBV6-3 and TRBJ2-1; 8 bases fit TRBD1. From germline, CDR1 is MNHEY and CDR2 SVGEGT. The CDR3 runs to 16 residues. V shed 0 bases and J 5 bases; nucleotides not matched to a gene: 6. The CDR3 here is CASSYSRQGINNEQFF. For the CDR3, the DNA is TGTGCCAGCAGTTACTCGAGACAGGGGATAAACAATGAGCAGTTCTTC.

The rearrangement uses TRBV5-1 and TRBJ1-6; D gene unclear. CDR1 is SGHRS, CDR2 YFSETQ, per germline. CDR3 length equals 13 residues. V shed 3 bases and J shed 7 bases, with 8 bases lying between them. The CDR3: CASSSAQNSPLHF. The DNA of the CDR3 is TGCGCCAGCAGCTCAGCCCAAAATTCACCCCTCCACTTT.

The CDR3 reads CASSLGPGQGVQNTEAFF. In DNA, the CDR3 is TGCGCCAGCAGCTTGGGTCCGGGACAGGGGGTTCAGAACACTGAAGCTTTCTTT. V gene TRBV5-1 combines with J gene TRBJ1-1, with 11 positions matching TRBD1. The germline V gene encodes CDR1 SGHRS and CDR2 YFSETQ. The CDR3 is made up of 18 amino acids. J lost 1 base, V lost 0 bases, and 8 bases had no gene match. Looking up the rest from reference TRBV5-1 and TRBJ1-1 gives the full variable domain: KAGVTQTPRYLIKTRGQQVTLSCSPISGHRSVSWYQQTPGQGLQFLFEYFSETQRNKGNFPGRFSGRQFSNSRSEMNVSTLELGDSALYLCASSLGPGQGVQNTEAFFGQGTRLTVV.

The V and J genes are TRBV6-2 or TRBV6-3 and TRBJ2-3; 14 positions agree with TRBD2. Germline CDR1 and CDR2: MNHEY and SVGEGT. V was pared by 5 bases and J by 2 bases, with 9 bases of the junction left unmatched. The CDR3 contains 18 residues. Here the CDR3 reads CASSLGLAGGLNTDTQYF. DNA for the CDR3: TGTGCCAGCAGTCTTGGACTAGCGGGGGGTCTAAACACAGATACGCAGTATTTT.

The CDR3 spells CSARSGVNSNQPQHF. The CDR3, as DNA: TGCAGTGCTAGAAGCGGCGTAAATAGCAATCAGCCCCAGCATTTT. The chain links TRBV20-1 to TRBJ1-5; D uncertain. This CDR3 contains 15 residues. Trimming cost V 2 bases and J 0 bases, with 11 bases left between them. Germline-derived CDR1 and CDR2 are DFQATT and SNEGSKA (reference sequence).

The chain links TRBV28 to TRBJ1-5, with D uncertain. Trimming removed 4 bases from V and 4 bases from J, with 14 bases in between. The CDR3 has 15 amino acids. Looked up from germline, CDR1 is MDHEN and CDR2 is SYDVKM. The CDR3 region is CASSSAGVPNQPQHF. CDR3 nucleotide sequence: TGTGCCAGCAGTTCCGCCGGGGTTCCAAATCAGCCCCAGCATTTT. Full variable domain (missing parts from reference TRBV28 and TRBJ1-5): DVKVTQSSRYLVKRTGEKVFLECVQDMDHENMFWYRQDPGLGLRLIYFSYDVKMKEKGDIPEGYSVSREKKERFSLILESASTNQTSMYLCASSSAGVPNQPQHFGDGTRLSIL.

The rearrangement joins TRBV7-9 to TRBJ2-5; D may correspond to TRBD1 or TRBD2 (5 bases each). Germline V gives CDR1 SEHNR, CDR2 FQNEAQ (reference sequence). The V end was cut by 5 bases, the J end by 4 bases, with 23 bases between. This CDR3 comprises 17 residues. In DNA form, the CDR3 reads TGTGCCAGCAGCAAACACGTCGCGGTAGAGGGGCCAGAGACCCAGTACTTC. Translated, it gives CASSKHVAVEGPETQYF.

This clonotype was observed a handful of times. The chain uses TRBV10-3 and TRBJ1-5; possibly TRBD1 for D (6 bases). Germline CDR1 is ENHRY and CDR2 is SYGVKD. This CDR3 contains 13 residues. V lost 3 bases and J 10 bases, leaving 13 bases between the germline ends. This chain's CDR3 is CAISEGGPSPQHF. CDR3 nucleotide sequence: TGTGCCATCAGTGAAGGGGGTCCGAGTCCCCAGCATTTT.

The rearrangement links TRBV10-1 to TRBJ2-3; 11 bases map to TRBD2. Germline V lookup: CDR1 WNHNN, CDR2 SYGVQD (reference sequence). CDR3 length equals 16 residues. After removal of 5 bases from V and 5 bases from J, the junction contained 9 bases not matched to a gene. CDR3 sequence (DNA): TGCGCCAGCAGTCAGGGTAGCGGGAGGGCCATAGATACGCAGTATTTT. This encodes CASSQGSGRAIDTQYF.

The rearrangement joins TRBV20-1 to TRBJ1-1, with TRBD1 identical over 10 bases. J lost 7 bases, V lost 6 bases, and 11 bases had no gene match. There are 14 residues in the CDR3. CDR1 and CDR2 (germline): DFQATT, SNEGSKA (reference sequence). The CDR3 loop is CSACDRGRLGEAFF. The CDR3 nucleotides read TGCAGTGCCTGTGACAGGGGGCGCCTAGGTGAAGCTTTCTTT.

The chain links TRBV19 to TRBJ1-5, with TRBD1 identical over 12 bases. CDR1 is LNHDA and CDR2 is SQIVND in the germline V gene (reference sequence). This CDR3 is built from 16 residues. V shed 5 bases and J 7 bases; nucleotides not matched to a gene: 9. CDR3 in amino acids: CASSSGGTGGGQPQHF. The DNA of the CDR3 is TGTGCCAGTAGTTCAGGGGGGACAGGGGGCGGCCAGCCCCAGCATTTT. Looking up the rest from reference TRBV19 and TRBJ1-5 gives the full variable domain: DGGITQSPKYLFRKEGQNVTLSCEQNLNHDAMYWYRQDPGQGLRLIYYSQIVNDFQKGDIAEGYSVSREKKESFPLTVTSAQKNPTAFYLCASSSGGTGGGQPQHFGDGTRLSIL.

The chain employs TRBV21-1 and TRBJ2-2; the table's D call, TRBD2, has no DNA check behind it. TRBV21-1 is a pseudogene segment. The CDR3 has 16 residues. For the CDR3, the DNA is TGTGCCAGCAGCAACTTTCGACTAGCGGACACCGGGGAGCTGTTTTTT. Residues: CASSNFRLADTGELFF.

The chain couples TRBV7-2 to TRBJ1-2; TRBD1 might be the D (5 bases). V lost 5 bases and J 4 bases, leaving 17 bases between the germline ends. Per the germline V gene, CDR1 is SGHTA and CDR2 is FQGNSA. The CDR3 covers 15 residues. CDR3 sequence: CASSERQHRFYGYTF. In nucleotides, the CDR3 is TGTGCCAGCAGCGAGCGACAGCACCGATTCTATGGCTACACCTTC.

The CDR3 bases are TGTGCCAGCAGCTCGGTACGGGGCACTGAAGCTTTCTTT. Its protein is CASSSVRGTEAFF. The J gene is TRBJ1-1, the V gene TRBV5-6, with D hard to call. Germline V gives CDR1 SGHDT, CDR2 YYEEEE. The CDR3 is 13 residues long. The ends were cut back, 3 bases at V and 4 bases at J, with 10 bases in the middle.

In its sample, this clonotype was seen a few times. The chain employs TRBV5-4 and TRBJ1-2, with D perhaps TRBD1 (6 bases). V was shortened by 4 bases and J by 2 bases, with 15 bases between the two germline ends. CDR3 length equals 15 residues. Germline V CDR1 and CDR2: SGHNT, YYREEE (reference sequence). CDR3 sequence (DNA): TGTGCCAGCAGCCAATCCACAGGGCCCAACTATGGCTACACCTTC. Amino acids: CASSQSTGPNYGYTF. The entire variable domain, with the rest obtained from reference TRBV5-4 and TRBJ1-2, is as follows: ETGVTQSPTHLIKTRGQQVTLRCSSQSGHNTVSWYQQALGQGPQFIFQYYREEENGRGNFPPRFSGLQFPNYSSELNVNALELDDSALYLCASSQSTGPNYGYTFGSGTRLTVV.

This chain joins TRBV7-8 and TRBJ2-3, with D possibly matching TRBD2 (5 bases). The CDR3 contains 13 residues. Germline V lookup: CDR1 SGHVS, CDR2 FQNEAQ. Trimming left V 5 bases short and J 5 bases short, with 11 bases between. As DNA, the CDR3 is TGTGCCAGCAGCCCTATCGCGGGAGATACGCAGTATTTT. Encoded protein: CASSPIAGDTQYF.